The rows below give T cell receptor beta chains drawn from one sample of a study of blood T cell repertoires in COVID-19. Method: immunoSEQ multiplex PCR; TCRdb's copy keeps in-frame clones and lacks some. The sample lists under 75,000 clones; about 80% were seen once. Sequenced: peripheral blood. The receptors were sampled from a man between 65 and 80 years old who had recovered from COVID-19. Each CDR3 is given with its conserved first and last residue. A D gene is named only where the DNA matches it firmly. Where a row states a size, it is once, few, many or the class of an expanded clone; other rows omit it.

>-|TRBJ2-5|14|-|TRBV5-4
TGTGCCAGCAGCTTGGTGTCAGGGGAAGAGACCCAGTACTTC
CASSLVSGEETQYF
>TRBD1|TRBJ1-3|15|many|TRBV27
TGTGCCAGCAGTTTTTCGACAGGGCCTGGAAACACCATATATTTT
CASSFSTGPGNTIYF
>-|TRBJ2-7|16|few|TRBV4-2
TGTGCCAGCAGCCAAGTTTGGGGCCAGGAGGGCTACGAGCAGTACTTC
CASSQVWGQEGYEQYF
>-|TRBJ2-1|14|few|TRBV2
TGTGCCAGCAATACGAGGAGCTCCTACAATGAGCAGTTCTTC
CASNTRSSYNEQFF
>-|TRBJ2-3|11|-|TRBV29-1
TGCAGCGTTGAAGTCGGGGATACGCAGTATTTT
CSVEVGDTQYF
>TRBD1|TRBJ1-1|14|-|TRBV6-5
TGTGCCAGTCATTGGGACAGCATGAACACTGAAGCTTTCTTT
CASHWDSMNTEAFF
>-|TRBJ2-5|19|-|TRBV14
TGTGCCAGCAGCGGCGATACTCGGGGGGCGCTGGGTTCGCTCGAGACCCAGTACTTC
CASSGDTRGALGSLETQYF
>-|TRBJ2-2|14|-|TRBV28
TGTGCCAGCAGTTATCAGGGTGGGTCCGGGGAGCTGTTTTTT
CASSYQGGSGELFF
>-|TRBJ2-3|15|-|TRBV28
TGTGCCAGCAGCGAAGTAGCAGGGTCCGTGAATACGCAGTATTTT
CASSEVAGSVNTQYF
>TRBD2|TRBJ2-1|19|-|TRBV7-2
TGTGCCAGCAGCTTAGCGCGAGGACTAGCGGGAGGGAGTGGCAATGAGCAGTTCTTC
CASSLARGLAGGSGNEQFF
>-|TRBJ1-2|16|-|TRBV7-3
TGTGCCAGCAGCCCCGGGGCGGGGATTGAGGCGTATGGCTACACCTTC
CASSPGAGIEAYGYTF
>-|TRBJ2-5|14|-|TRBV28
TGTGCCAGCAGTCAACAGGACCTCCAAGAGACCCAGTACTTC
CASSQQDLQETQYF
>-|TRBJ2-3|16|-|TRBV5-4
TGTGCCAGCAGCGCTGACCTCGCCGGGGGCACAGATACGCAGTATTTT
CASSADLAGGTDTQYF
>-|TRBJ1-1|15|-|TRBV3-1/TRBV3-2
TGTGCCAGCAGCCAAGATGGGGGGGGGAACACTGAAGCTTTCTTT
CASSQDGGGNTEAFF
>TRBD2|TRBJ2-7|16|-|TRBV28
TGTGCCAGCAGTTTACCCCTCCTGCGGGAGGGGATCGAGCAGTACTTC
CASSLPLLREGIEQYF
>TRBD2|TRBJ2-5|15|once|TRBV7-9
TGTGCCAGCAGCCTGGGGGGGAGGGTCGAGGAGACCCAGTACTTC
CASSLGGRVEETQYF